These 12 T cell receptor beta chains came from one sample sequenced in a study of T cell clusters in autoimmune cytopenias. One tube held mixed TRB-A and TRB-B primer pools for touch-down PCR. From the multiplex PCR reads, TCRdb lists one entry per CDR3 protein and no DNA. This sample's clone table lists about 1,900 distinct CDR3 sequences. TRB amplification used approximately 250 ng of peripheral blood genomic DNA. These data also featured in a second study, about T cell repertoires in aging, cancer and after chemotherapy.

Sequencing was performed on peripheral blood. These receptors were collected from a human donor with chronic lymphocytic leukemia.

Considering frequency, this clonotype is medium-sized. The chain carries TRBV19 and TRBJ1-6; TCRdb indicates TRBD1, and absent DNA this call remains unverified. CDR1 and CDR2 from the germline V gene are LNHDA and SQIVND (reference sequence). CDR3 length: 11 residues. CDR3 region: CATGPNSPLHF.

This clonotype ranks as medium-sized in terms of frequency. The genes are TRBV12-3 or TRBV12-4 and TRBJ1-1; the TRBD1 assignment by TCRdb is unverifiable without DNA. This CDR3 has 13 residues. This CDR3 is CASSGAGSAEAFF.

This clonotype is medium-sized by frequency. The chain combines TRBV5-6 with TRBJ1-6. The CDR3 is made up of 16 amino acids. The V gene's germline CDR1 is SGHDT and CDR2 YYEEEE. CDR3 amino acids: CASSLSVPSYNSPLHF.

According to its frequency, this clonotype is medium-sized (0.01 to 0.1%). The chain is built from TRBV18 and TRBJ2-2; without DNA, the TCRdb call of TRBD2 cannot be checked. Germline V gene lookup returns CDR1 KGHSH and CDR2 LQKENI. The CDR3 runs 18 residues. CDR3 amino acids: CASSPFAGGEVNTGELFF.

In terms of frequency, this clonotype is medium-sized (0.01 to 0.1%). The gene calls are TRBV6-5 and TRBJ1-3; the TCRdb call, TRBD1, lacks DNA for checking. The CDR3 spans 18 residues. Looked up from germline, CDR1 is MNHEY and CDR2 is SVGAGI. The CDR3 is CASSYSRDRLHSGNTIYF.

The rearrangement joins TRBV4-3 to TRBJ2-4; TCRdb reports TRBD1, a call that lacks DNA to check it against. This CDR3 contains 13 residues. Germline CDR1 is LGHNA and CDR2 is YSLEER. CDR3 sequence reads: CASSRGAGDIQYF.

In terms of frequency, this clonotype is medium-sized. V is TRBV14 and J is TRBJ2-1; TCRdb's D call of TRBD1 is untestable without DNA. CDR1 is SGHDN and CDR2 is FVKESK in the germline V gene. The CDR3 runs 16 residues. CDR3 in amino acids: CASSLDPGQLANEQFF.

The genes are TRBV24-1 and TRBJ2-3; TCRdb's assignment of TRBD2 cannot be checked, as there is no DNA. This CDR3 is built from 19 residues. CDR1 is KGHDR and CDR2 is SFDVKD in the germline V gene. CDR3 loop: CATSDTSGGVTSSTDTQYF.

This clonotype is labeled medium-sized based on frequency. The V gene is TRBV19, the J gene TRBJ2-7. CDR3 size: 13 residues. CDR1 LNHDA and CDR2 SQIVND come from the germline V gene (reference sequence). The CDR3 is CASSRALFNEQYF. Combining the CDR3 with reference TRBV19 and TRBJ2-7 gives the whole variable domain DGGITQSPKYLFRKEGQNVTLSCEQNLNHDAMYWYRQDPGQGLRLIYYSQIVNDFQKGDIAEGYSVSREKKESFPLTVTSAQKNPTAFYLCASSRALFNEQYFGPGTRLTVT.

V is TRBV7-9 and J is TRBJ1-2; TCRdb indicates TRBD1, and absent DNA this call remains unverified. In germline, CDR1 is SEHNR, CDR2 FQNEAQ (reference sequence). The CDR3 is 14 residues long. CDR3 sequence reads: CASSLSAGAGGYTF.

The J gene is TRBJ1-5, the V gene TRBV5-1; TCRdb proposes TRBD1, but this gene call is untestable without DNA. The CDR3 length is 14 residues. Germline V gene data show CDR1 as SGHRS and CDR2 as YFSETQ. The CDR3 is CASSAGQQNQPQHF.

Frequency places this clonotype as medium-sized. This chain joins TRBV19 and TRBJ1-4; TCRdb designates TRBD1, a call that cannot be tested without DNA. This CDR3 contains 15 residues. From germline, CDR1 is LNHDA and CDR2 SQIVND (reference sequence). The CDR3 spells CASRAGGGIHEKLFF.